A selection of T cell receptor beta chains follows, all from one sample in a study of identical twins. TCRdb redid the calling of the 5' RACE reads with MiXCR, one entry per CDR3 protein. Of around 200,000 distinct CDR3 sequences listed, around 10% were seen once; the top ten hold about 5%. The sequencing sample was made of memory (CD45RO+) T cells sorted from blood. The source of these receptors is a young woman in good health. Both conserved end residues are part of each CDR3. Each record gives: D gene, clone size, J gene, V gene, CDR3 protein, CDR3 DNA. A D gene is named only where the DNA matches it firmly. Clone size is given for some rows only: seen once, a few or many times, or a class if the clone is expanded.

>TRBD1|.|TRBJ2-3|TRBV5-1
CASSTRGQGADTQYF
TGCGCCAGCAGCACGCGGGGACAGGGGGCAGATACGCAGTATTTT
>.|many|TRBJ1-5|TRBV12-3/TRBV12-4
CASSIGTGLNQPQHF
TGTGCCAGCAGCATCGGGACCGGGCTTAATCAGCCCCAGCATTTT
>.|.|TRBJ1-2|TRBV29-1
CSVEPPGIYGYTF
TGCAGCGTTGAACCCCCGGGAATCTATGGCTACACCTTC
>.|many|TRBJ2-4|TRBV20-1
CSASKGAKNIQYF
TGCAGTGCTAGTAAGGGAGCCAAAAACATTCAGTACTTC
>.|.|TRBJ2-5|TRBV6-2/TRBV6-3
CASSYGGATRETQYF
TGTGCCAGCAGTTACGGCGGGGCTACCCGGGAGACCCAGTACTTC
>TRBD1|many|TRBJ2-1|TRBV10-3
CAISADRDNEQFF
TGTGCCATCAGTGCGGACAGGGACAATGAGCAGTTCTTC
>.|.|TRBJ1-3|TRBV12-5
CASGLKSLDGNTIYF
TGTGCTAGTGGTTTGAAATCCCTCGATGGAAACACCATATATTTT
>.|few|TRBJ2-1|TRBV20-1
CSAPLTGGNEQFF
TGCAGTGCTCCTCTTACCGGAGGGAATGAGCAGTTCTTC
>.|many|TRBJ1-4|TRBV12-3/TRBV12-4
CASSSTEAPHATNEKLFF
TGTGCCAGCAGTTCGACAGAGGCTCCTCATGCAACTAATGAAAAACTGTTTTTT
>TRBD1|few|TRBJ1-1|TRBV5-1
CASSLLGTVNTEAFF
TGCGCCAGCAGCTTGCTCGGGACAGTGAACACTGAAGCTTTCTTT
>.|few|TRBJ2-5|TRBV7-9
CASSLASREETQYF
TGTGCCAGCAGCTTAGCCAGCAGGGAAGAGACCCAGTACTTC
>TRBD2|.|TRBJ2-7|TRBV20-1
CSARDPRTSGSSNEQYF
TGCAGTGCTAGAGATCCCCGGACTAGCGGGAGCAGCAACGAGCAGTACTTC
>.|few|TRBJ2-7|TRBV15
CATSRPSQGYEQYF
TGTGCCACCAGCAGACCCTCGCAGGGCTACGAGCAGTACTTC
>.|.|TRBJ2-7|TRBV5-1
CASSLGGRLTHEQYF
TGCGCCAGCAGCTTGGGGGGACGCCTGACTCACGAGCAGTACTTC